This passage covers 10 T cell receptor beta chains from one sample sequenced in a study of cytomegalovirus exposure and HLA in healthy donors. The PCR employed 60 Vbeta primers together with 13 Jbeta primers. This table comes from immunoSEQ multiplex PCR, and its TCRdb copy is limited to in-frame clones, with some not included. Found here are approximately 150,000 clones, roughly 68% of them singletons; the top ten hold about 9.4%. Material for sequencing was PBMCs. These TCRs come from a man in his thirties or forties in good health and CMV-seropositive.

This chain joins TRBV6-1 and TRBJ1-5, with 10 bases aligning to TRBD1. CDR1 and CDR2 from the germline V gene are MNHNS and SASEGT. J lost 2 bases, V lost 8 bases, and 3 bases had no gene match. The CDR3 is 14 amino acids. Here the CDR3 DNA reads TGTGCCAGCGCCGGGACAGGGGGCAATCAGCCCCAGCATTTT. Its translation: CASAGTGGNQPQHF.

The chain joins TRBV2 to TRBJ2-5; the D is unclear. Germline CDR1 is SNHLY and CDR2 is FYNNEI. Trimming shortened V by 1 base and J by 0 bases, and 9 bases separated the two germline ends. The CDR3 consists of 15 residues. The CDR3, as DNA: TGTGCCAGCAGTGAAGGTACAGCCTACCAAGAGACCCAGTACTTC. Amino acids: CASSEGTAYQETQYF.

The rearrangement uses TRBV5-1 and TRBJ1-1, with D uncertain. Trimming took 4 bases from V and 4 from J, leaving 14 bases between them. CDR3 length equals 14 residues. Germline V gives CDR1 SGHRS, CDR2 YFSETQ. CDR3 sequence (DNA): TGCGCCAGCAGCCCGGGAACGTGGGGCACTGAAGCTTTCTTT. Translation gives CASSPGTWGTEAFF.

The rearrangement uses TRBV11-2 and TRBJ2-7; D is ambiguous. CDR3 length equals 12 residues. Germline V CDR1 and CDR2: SGHAT, FQNNGV. With 5 bases removed from V and 2 bases from J, the gap between germline ends came to 7 bases. This chain's CDR3 is CASSPFAYEQYF. CDR3 nucleotide sequence: TGTGCCAGCAGCCCTTTCGCCTACGAGCAGTACTTC.

J is TRBJ1-2 and V is TRBV11-2; D is undetermined. Germline CDR1 reads SGHAT; CDR2 reads FQNNGV. Between the trimmed V and J ends, which lost 0 bases and 5 bases, there was a span of 10 bases. The CDR3 runs 14 residues. CDR3: CASSLDQVPYGYTF. CDR3 in DNA: TGTGCCAGCAGCTTAGATCAGGTTCCATATGGCTACACCTTC.

The chain joins TRBV11-3 to TRBJ2-5; D is undetermined. The CDR3 is made up of 14 amino acids. Germline V CDR1 and CDR2: SGHNT, YENEEA. V gave up 2 bases and J gave up 5 bases, with 12 bases separating them. In nucleotides, the CDR3 is TGTGCCAGCAGCTTAACCGAGATTGTGGAGACCCAGTACTTC. It encodes CASSLTEIVETQYF.

The chain employs TRBV28 and TRBJ1-2, with unresolved D. The V end lost 7 bases, the J end lost 4 bases, and 10 bases lay between the germline ends. This CDR3 is built from 12 residues. Germline CDR1 MDHEN, CDR2 SYDVKM. Written as DNA, the CDR3 is TGTGCCAGCACGGGGAGACTCTATGGCTACACCTTC. This encodes CASTGRLYGYTF.

Turning to this clone: The junction departs from germline at one end; a sequencing error may be responsible. The chain recombines TRBV7-9 with TRBJ1-2; the match to TRBD1 covers 8 bases. The V gene's germline CDR1 is SEHNR and CDR2 FQNEAQ (reference sequence). This CDR3 has 16 amino acids. In DNA form, the CDR3 reads TGTTCCAGCAGCCCAGATCAGGGGGCGCTTGGCTATGGCTACACCTTC. It encodes CSSSPDQGALGYGYTF.

V usage is TRBV25-1 and J usage is TRBJ2-7; no reliable D call. Germline V gene data show CDR1 as MGHDK and CDR2 as SYGVNS. This CDR3 has 11 residues. Trimming removed 6 bases at V and 3 bases at J, with 6 bases between. CDR3 coding DNA: TGTGCCAGCAGGTCCGTCTACGAGCAGTACTTC. It yields the protein CASRSVYEQYF.

V usage is TRBV18 and J usage is TRBJ2-5, with 7 bases lining up with TRBD2. The V gene end was trimmed by 0 bases and the J gene end by 3 bases; junction bases not matched to a gene: 4. This CDR3 spans 15 amino acids. Germline V gene data show CDR1 as KGHSH and CDR2 as LQKENI. CDR3 coding DNA: TGTGCCAGCTCACCACCGGGAGCGGGGAAAGAGACCCAGTACTTC. Protein sequence: CASSPPGAGKETQYF.